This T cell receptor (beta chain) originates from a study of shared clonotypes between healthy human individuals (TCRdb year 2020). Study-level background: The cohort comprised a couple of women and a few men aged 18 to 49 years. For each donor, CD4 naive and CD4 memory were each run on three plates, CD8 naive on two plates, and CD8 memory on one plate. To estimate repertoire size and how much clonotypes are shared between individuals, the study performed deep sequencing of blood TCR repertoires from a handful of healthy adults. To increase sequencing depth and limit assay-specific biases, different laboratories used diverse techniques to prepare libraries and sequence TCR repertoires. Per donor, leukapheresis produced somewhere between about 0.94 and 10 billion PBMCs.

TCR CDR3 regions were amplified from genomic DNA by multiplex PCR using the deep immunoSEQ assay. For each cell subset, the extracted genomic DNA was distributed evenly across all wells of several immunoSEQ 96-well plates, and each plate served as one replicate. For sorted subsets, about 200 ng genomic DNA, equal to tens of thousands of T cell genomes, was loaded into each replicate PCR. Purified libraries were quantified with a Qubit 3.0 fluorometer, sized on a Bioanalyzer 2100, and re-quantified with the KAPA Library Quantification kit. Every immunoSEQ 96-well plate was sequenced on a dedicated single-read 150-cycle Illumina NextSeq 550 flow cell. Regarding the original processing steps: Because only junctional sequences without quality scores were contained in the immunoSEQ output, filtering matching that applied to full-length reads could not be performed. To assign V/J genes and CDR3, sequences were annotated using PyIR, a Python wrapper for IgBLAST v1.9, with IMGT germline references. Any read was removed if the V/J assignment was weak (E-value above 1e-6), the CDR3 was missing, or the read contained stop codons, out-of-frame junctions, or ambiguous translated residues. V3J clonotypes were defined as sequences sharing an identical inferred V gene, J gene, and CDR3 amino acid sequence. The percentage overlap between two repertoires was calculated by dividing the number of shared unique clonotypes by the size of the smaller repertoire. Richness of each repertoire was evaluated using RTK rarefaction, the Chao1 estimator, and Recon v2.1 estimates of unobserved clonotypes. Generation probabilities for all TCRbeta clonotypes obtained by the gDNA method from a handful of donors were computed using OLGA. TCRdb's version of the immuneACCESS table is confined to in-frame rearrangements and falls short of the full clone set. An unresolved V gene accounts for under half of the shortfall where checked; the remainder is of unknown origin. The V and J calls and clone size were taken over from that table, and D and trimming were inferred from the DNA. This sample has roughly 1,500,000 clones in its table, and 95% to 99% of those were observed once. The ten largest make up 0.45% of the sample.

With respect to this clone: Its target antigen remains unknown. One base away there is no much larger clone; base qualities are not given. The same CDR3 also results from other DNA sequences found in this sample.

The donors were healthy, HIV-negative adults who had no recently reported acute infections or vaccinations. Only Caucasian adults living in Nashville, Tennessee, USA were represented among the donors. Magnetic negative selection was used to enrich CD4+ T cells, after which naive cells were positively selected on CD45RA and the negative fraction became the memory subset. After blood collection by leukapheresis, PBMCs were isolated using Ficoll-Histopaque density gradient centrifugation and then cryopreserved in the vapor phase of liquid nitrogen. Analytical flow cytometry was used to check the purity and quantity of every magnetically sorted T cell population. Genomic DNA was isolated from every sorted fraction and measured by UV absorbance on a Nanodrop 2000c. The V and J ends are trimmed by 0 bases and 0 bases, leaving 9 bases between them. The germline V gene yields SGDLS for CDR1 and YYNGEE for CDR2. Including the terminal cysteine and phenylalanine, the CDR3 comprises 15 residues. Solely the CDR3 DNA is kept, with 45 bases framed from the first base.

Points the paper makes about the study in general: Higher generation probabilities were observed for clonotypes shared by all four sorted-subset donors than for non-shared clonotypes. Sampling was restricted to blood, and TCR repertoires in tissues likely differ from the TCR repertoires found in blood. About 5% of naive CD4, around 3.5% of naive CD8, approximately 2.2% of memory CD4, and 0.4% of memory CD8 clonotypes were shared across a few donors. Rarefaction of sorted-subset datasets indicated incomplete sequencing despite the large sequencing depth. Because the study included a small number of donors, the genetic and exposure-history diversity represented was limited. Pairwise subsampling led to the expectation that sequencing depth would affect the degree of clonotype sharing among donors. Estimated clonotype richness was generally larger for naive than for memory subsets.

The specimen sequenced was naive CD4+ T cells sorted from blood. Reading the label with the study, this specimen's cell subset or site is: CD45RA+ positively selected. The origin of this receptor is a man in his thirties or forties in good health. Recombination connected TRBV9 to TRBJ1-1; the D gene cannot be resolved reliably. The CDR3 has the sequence CASSVVGDMNTEAFF. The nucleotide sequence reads TGTGCCAGCAGCGTAGTAGGAGACATGAACACTGAAGCTTTCTTT.